The clone carrying this T cell receptor beta chain came up many times. Its matching antigen is unknown. These data are taken from a study of regulatory T cells in long-lasting Graves disease. Arm-PCR of CDR3 regions and iRepertoire HTBI primers were used to build TCR beta libraries. TCRdb itself ran the multiplex PCR reads through MiXCR, one entry per CDR3 protein. The sample has some 430,000 distinct CDR3 sequences; around a fifth are singletons. Time point reported: persistent/refractory GD, antithyroid drugs over 5 years with positive TRAb. RNA extracted from PBMCs served as the sequencing template. From each patient, around 9 milliliters of peripheral blood was drawn and collected into an EDTA anticoagulant tube. Broader study findings: Comparison showed that persistent patients shared more public clonotypes (2,741) than new patients (966).

Sample: peripheral blood mononuclear cells (PBMCs), taken when the disease was refractory, from a patient treated with antithyroid drugs. The sequence came from a female donor with Graves disease.

The CDR3 nucleotides read TGTGCCACCAGTCTACAGGGGGCGTGGGAGACCCAGTACTTC. Amino acid sequence: CATSLQGAWETQYF. The chain couples TRBV15 to TRBJ2-5; 9 bases line up with TRBD1. V was clipped by 6 bases and J by 5 bases; unmatched bases: 7. Germline CDR1 LNHNV, CDR2 YYDKDF (reference sequence). The CDR3 contains 14 residues.